Included here is one T cell receptor (beta chain) sequence, with context. Its matching antigen is unknown. The data originate from a study of T cell repertoires and HLA-DP antigens. Study-wide background: Donor ages ranged from 18-to-29 to 60-to-69; a couple of men, one woman. Pre-culture CD4+ samples used 1,200 ng DNA versus around 220 ng for CD137+CD4+ sorts.

Study-wide results and caveats: Total CD4+ responders were stimulated by HeLa antigen-presenting cells.

Clones were read by immunoSEQ multiplex PCR, and TCRdb kept only the in-frame ones, dropping some. The repertoire holds approximately 90,000 clones, about 89% seen once, with roughly 1.5% in the top ten. Trimming removed 1 base at V and 8 bases at J, with 9 bases between. CDR1 is LNHDA and CDR2 is SQIVND in the germline V gene (reference sequence). CDR3 size: 13 residues. The V gene is TRBV19, the J gene TRBJ2-1; D possibly corresponds to TRBD2 (5 bases). This TCR was recovered from a man aged 50-60 years in good health and CMV-seronegative. Sample: CD4+ T cells from PBMCs. Written as DNA, the CDR3 is TGTGCCAGTAGTATAGGAAGGCGGGATGAGCAGTTCTTC. Protein: CASSIGRRDEQFF.